Listed below are T cell receptor beta chains from one sample, sequenced in a study of blood T cell repertoires in COVID-19. TCRdb's table, derived via immunoSEQ multiplex PCR, lists solely in-frame clones and lacks some. The sample has 650,000 to 800,000 clones, about 87% seen once. Sequenced sample: peripheral blood. These receptors were obtained from a woman between 18 and 29 years old with acute or convalescent COVID-19. The CDR3 runs from the conserved cysteine through the conserved F or W. Each record gives: J gene, V gene, CDR3 protein.

j_gene: TRBJ1-1
v_gene: TRBV7-9
CDR3aa: CASSGQSKAFF

j_gene: TRBJ2-6
v_gene: TRBV18
CDR3aa: CASSPGGPLSGANVLTF

j_gene: TRBJ1-5
v_gene: TRBV19
CDR3aa: CASSSGGWLQPQHF

j_gene: TRBJ1-2
v_gene: TRBV27
CDR3aa: CASSAGGWDYGYTF

j_gene: TRBJ2-5
v_gene: TRBV11-2
CDR3aa: CASSLSASGGQETQYF

j_gene: TRBJ1-2
v_gene: TRBV7-2
CDR3aa: CASKLTEGGAYGYTF

j_gene: TRBJ1-5
v_gene: TRBV10-3
CDR3aa: CAISNTGTLDSNQPQHF

j_gene: TRBJ2-7
v_gene: TRBV3-1/TRBV3-2
CDR3aa: CASSHGTLVEGEQYF

j_gene: TRBJ2-7
v_gene: TRBV5-1
CDR3aa: CASTWQGSGEQYF

j_gene: TRBJ1-5
v_gene: TRBV5-6
CDR3aa: CASSLTGVDQPQHF

j_gene: TRBJ2-2
v_gene: TRBV7-3
CDR3aa: CASSLRAGGKNTGELFF

j_gene: TRBJ1-2
v_gene: TRBV5-6
CDR3aa: CASSKNGFQGYGYTF

j_gene: TRBJ2-7
v_gene: TRBV27
CDR3aa: CASSTTWTGNLYEQYF

j_gene: TRBJ2-7
v_gene: TRBV29-1
CDR3aa: CSVEKGQGHEQYF

j_gene: TRBJ1-5
v_gene: TRBV19
CDR3aa: CATAAQTGNNQPQHF

j_gene: TRBJ2-7
v_gene: TRBV9
CDR3aa: CASSVAQGRKEQYF

j_gene: TRBJ1-6
v_gene: TRBV5-4
CDR3aa: CASSTTTGLLSIGSPLHF

j_gene: TRBJ1-1
v_gene: TRBV25-1
CDR3aa: CASTWGDTEAFF

j_gene: TRBJ2-1
v_gene: TRBV13
CDR3aa: CASSFTVRRDEQFF

j_gene: TRBJ2-7
v_gene: TRBV4-3
CDR3aa: CASSQGTGQQYF

j_gene: TRBJ1-6
v_gene: TRBV19
CDR3aa: CASSKDREYSPLHF

j_gene: TRBJ1-3
v_gene: TRBV14
CDR3aa: CASSHATGVGNTIYF

j_gene: TRBJ2-1
v_gene: TRBV18
CDR3aa: CASSLGTAYNEQFF

j_gene: TRBJ1-4
v_gene: TRBV5-6
CDR3aa: CASSFGGGEKLFF

j_gene: TRBJ2-1
v_gene: TRBV11-3
CDR3aa: CASSLLAGGINEQFF

j_gene: TRBJ1-2
v_gene: TRBV7-6
CDR3aa: CASSLVAPGQGLLANYGYTF

j_gene: TRBJ2-7
v_gene: TRBV19
CDR3aa: CAVSPGQDYEQYF

j_gene: TRBJ2-6
v_gene: TRBV30
CDR3aa: CAWSVGRGDVLTF

j_gene: TRBJ1-5
v_gene: TRBV21-1
CDR3aa: CASSKPRFTGTPRGQPQHF

j_gene: TRBJ2-1
v_gene: TRBV9
CDR3aa: CASSPLAESDGEQFF

j_gene: TRBJ1-5
v_gene: TRBV19
CDR3aa: CASSRRGESQPQHF

j_gene: TRBJ2-6
v_gene: TRBV6-5
CDR3aa: CASSAISSGANVLTF

j_gene: TRBJ2-7
v_gene: TRBV30
CDR3aa: CAWSDDGTGGEQYF

j_gene: TRBJ2-1
v_gene: TRBV19
CDR3aa: CATKPGLAGYNEQFF

j_gene: TRBJ2-3
v_gene: TRBV6-4
CDR3aa: CASSATSGVSDTQYF

j_gene: TRBJ1-1
v_gene: TRBV5-1
CDR3aa: CASSLWDSTATEAFF

j_gene: TRBJ2-7
v_gene: TRBV5-5
CDR3aa: CASPPGHNYEQYF

j_gene: TRBJ2-6
v_gene: TRBV12-3/TRBV12-4
CDR3aa: CASTAGANVLTF

j_gene: TRBJ1-4
v_gene: TRBV9
CDR3aa: CASSAGQNEKLFF

j_gene: TRBJ1-5
v_gene: TRBV6-2/TRBV6-3
CDR3aa: CASSSLREVGQPQHF

j_gene: TRBJ1-5
v_gene: TRBV29-1
CDR3aa: CSVATGGVGNQPQHF

j_gene: TRBJ1-2
v_gene: TRBV30
CDR3aa: CAWTPDSFYGYTF

j_gene: TRBJ1-6
v_gene: TRBV21-1
CDR3aa: CASSGRVISYNSPLHF

j_gene: TRBJ2-7
v_gene: TRBV29-1
CDR3aa: CSVASGTYEQYF

j_gene: TRBJ2-2
v_gene: TRBV18
CDR3aa: CASSRQQDPNTGELFF

j_gene: TRBJ2-7
v_gene: TRBV9
CDR3aa: CASSANPRDPSPEQYF

j_gene: TRBJ2-7
v_gene: TRBV27
CDR3aa: CASSLSDGDYEQYF

j_gene: TRBJ1-4
v_gene: TRBV27
CDR3aa: CASSLSGPSTNEKLFF

j_gene: TRBJ1-2
v_gene: TRBV6-5
CDR3aa: CASSPGQGQDGYTF

j_gene: TRBJ2-2
v_gene: TRBV5-1
CDR3aa: CASSFQAGTLNTGELFF

j_gene: TRBJ2-2
v_gene: TRBV21-1
CDR3aa: CASSKPRGWIGELFF

j_gene: TRBJ2-3
v_gene: TRBV6-4
CDR3aa: CASSRGSTDTQYF

j_gene: TRBJ1-2
v_gene: TRBV9
CDR3aa: CASSSRTGNYGYTF